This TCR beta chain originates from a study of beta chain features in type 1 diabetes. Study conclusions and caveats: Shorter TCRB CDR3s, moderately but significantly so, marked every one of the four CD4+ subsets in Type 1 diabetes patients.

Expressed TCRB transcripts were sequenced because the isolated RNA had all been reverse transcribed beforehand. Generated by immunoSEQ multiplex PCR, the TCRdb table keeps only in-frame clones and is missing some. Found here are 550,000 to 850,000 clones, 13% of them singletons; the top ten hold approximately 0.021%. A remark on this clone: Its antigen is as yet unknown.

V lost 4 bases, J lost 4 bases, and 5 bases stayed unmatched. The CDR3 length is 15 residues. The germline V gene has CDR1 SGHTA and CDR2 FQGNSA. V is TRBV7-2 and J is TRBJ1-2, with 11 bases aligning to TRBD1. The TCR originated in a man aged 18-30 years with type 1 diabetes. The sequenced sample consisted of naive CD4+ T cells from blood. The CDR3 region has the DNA TGTGCCAGCAGCTACTCCGGGACAGGGGGCTATGGCTACACCTTC. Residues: CASSYSGTGGYGYTF.